This TCR beta chain was captured by sequencing in a study of regulatory T cells in long-lasting Graves disease. Time point in this sample: persistent/refractory GD, antithyroid drugs over 5 years with positive TRAb. TCR sequences were obtained from RNA taken from PBMCs. Germline lookup yields CDR1 SGHRS and CDR2 YFSETQ. This CDR3 is 18 amino acids long. Trimming shortened V by 4 bases and J by 2 bases, and 21 bases separated the two germline ends. For TCR beta, libraries came from iRepertoire HTBI primers and Arm-PCR of CDR3 regions. In TCRdb, the multiplex PCR reads were re-called with MiXCR into one record per CDR3 protein. The data show some 450,000 distinct CDR3 sequences, roughly a quarter seen once.

The rearrangement joins TRBV5-1 to TRBJ2-2; D perhaps matches TRBD2 (5 bases). Sequenced material: peripheral blood mononuclear cells (PBMCs), taken when the disease was refractory, from a patient treated with antithyroid drugs. The TCR comes from a female donor with Graves disease. CDR3 in DNA: TGCGCCAGCAGCATGGAACGAGCGGTAGAGGGCAACACCGGGGAGCTGTTTTTT. Amino acid sequence: CASSMERAVEGNTGELFF.